The sequence of this TCR beta chain was determined in a study of Graves' ophthalmopathy and Graves' hyperthyroidism. Ophthalmopathy not arising within 18 months of follow-up defined hyperthyroidism as stable. Researchers turned away patients with other autoimmune diseases, uncontrolled infections, pregnancy or lactation. The evidence that diagnosis relied on was clinical symptoms, serum thyroxine, TRAb, thyroid ultrasound and orbital computed tomography. Sampling more than 9 ml of fresh peripheral blood provided the PBMCs. From RNA, the CDR3 regions of TCR beta chains were amplified and sequenced. The authors performed first-round RT-PCR with HTBI primers and then a second-round multiplex PCR. MiXCR was run by TCRdb on the multiplex PCR reads, yielding one entry per CDR3 protein. The table shows about 39,000 distinct CDR3 sequences, with 45% to 55% occurring only once. From germline, CDR1 is SNHLY and CDR2 FYNNEI. CDR3 length equals 11 residues. The ends lost 7 bases at V and 7 bases at J; junction bases unmatched: 0.

This clonotype was seen at least ten times. The sample was peripheral blood. This sequence joins TRBV2 and TRBJ1-4; 7 positions match TRBD1. The receptor comes from an adult woman with stable Graves' hyperthyroidism. CDR3 sequence reads: CASTGGEKLFF. DNA of the CDR3: TGTGCCAGCACAGGGGGTGAAAAACTGTTTTTT.